Reported below is one T cell receptor (beta chain). The clone's antigen remains unknown. CDR1 is given as SGHAT and CDR2 as FQDESV, both from the germline V gene (reference sequence). The CDR3 runs 16 amino acids, cysteine and phenylalanine included. Only the CDR3 part of the read is kept: 48 bases, read in frame from the first base. V has 5 bases trimmed and J has 5 bases trimmed; junction bases matching no gene number 8. The cohort comprised some 730 healthy bone marrow donors. At the time of sampling, every cohort member was nominally healthy, though immune exposures that went unrecorded were likely present. The donor was CMV seropositive and belonged to the group of about 290 seropositive cohort members. A peripheral blood sample was collected from each donor, and TCR beta sequencing was performed on peripheral blood mononuclear cells. Genomic DNA was extracted from the blood cell samples with the Qiagen DNeasy Blood Extraction Kit.

The sample originates from a study of cytomegalovirus exposure and HLA in healthy donors (dated by TCRdb to the late 2010s). Study-wide context: According to an earlier analysis of 587 of the donors, about 179 million T cells yielded 120 million or so unique TCR beta sequences and approximately 280 Gb of sequence data. An early release covering roughly 600 HLA-typed donors comprised about 300 gigabases of sequencing data and around 80 million unique TCR sequences. Among the approximately 430 genotyped donors, more than 70% belonged to the genetic ancestry cluster associated with self-reported Caucasian donors. The aim of the study was to test whether cataloging public T cell receptors could identify signatures of past pathogen exposure. The T cell repertoires of some 700 subjects were profiled by immunosequencing and related to cytomegalovirus serostatus. In addition to the first cohort of several hundred subjects, a separate validation cohort of 120 different subjects was used. To predict cytomegalovirus infection status, the study brought together high-throughput TCR immunosequencing, statistical association of individual TCRs with disease status, and machine learning. A later analysis re-analyzed previously published TCR beta repertoires from several hundred donors and added high-resolution HLA genotyping to study TCR occurrence patterns. Rather than using new phenotypic data, the later analysis identified candidate immune exposures from TCR beta sequences and from how often those sequences occurred across donors. An earlier analysis of around 540 of the donors applied high-throughput TCR beta sequencing to assess whether each TCR beta V gene segment acted as functional or pseudogenic. Alongside the repertoire data, information on donor age, sex, ethnicity and CMV serostatus was compiled. A later genetic analysis took genome-wide SNP genotypes for about three fifths of the 666 donors and used that subset as a discovery cohort. Every discovery cohort repertoire had been produced on one sequencing platform. HLA typing covered class I and class II loci at four-digit resolution. The number of typed donors differed by locus: about 629-640 for A, B, C, DRB1 and DQB1; approximately 520 for DQA1; 606 for DPA1; and some 450 for DPB1. Several DR-DQ haplotypes were handled as single units for association and clustering because linkage in the cohort was strong. Among 300 to 500 genotyped donors of the cohort, an average of roughly 230,000 unique TCR beta nucleotide sequences was sequenced per donor, of which approximately 18% were non-productive. Overall study results and their limits: Only TCR beta chains were sequenced in this cohort, and the absence of alpha or paired-chain data limited detectable features. Specific HLA alleles were associated with over 15,000 TCR beta sequences at a false discovery rate of 0.05 in a later analysis. The 87-base-pair reads could not distinguish some IMGT-functional V segments, including TRBV6-2 and TRBV6-3, so those segments were excluded. Correlated functional status among segregating V segments might be attributable to linkage disequilibrium, but an unknown experimental factor could not be ruled out. The study gave a list of 150 to 200 TCR beta chains associated with cytomegalovirus. The authors suggested that the approach could potentially be extended to other disease states and immunological phenotypes. A cluster of highly shared sequence variants was judged likely to represent a technical artifact of the sequencing pipeline. Across donors, most TCR sequences were observed very rarely, whereas some public TCRs were present in many individuals. In an earlier analysis of some 550 of the donors, most TCR beta V segments were observed in productive rearrangements about 87% or about 30% of the time, broadly matching IMGT annotations. HLA typing was unavailable for some donors at each locus, so association tests used only the typed subset. A later genetic analysis associated a missense DCLRE1C variant with V-gene and J-gene trimming of TCR beta chains, and an independent cohort replicated the association. Roughly uniform sequencing depth across donors was assumed in presence/absence analyses, although this assumption may not hold. Compared with the roughly 600-donor mean, donors in an Asian-associated ancestry cluster had fewer N-insertions in productive TCRs, according to a later genetic analysis. For the cohort, immune exposure information was limited to CMV serostatus. A later analysis found that HLA-associated TCR beta chains were more clonally expanded and had lower generation probabilities than equally common non-associated chains. According to a later analysis, TCR association rates differed among HLA loci, with DRB1 alleles showing the most associated TCRs and HLA-C alleles showing the fewest. Because counts were too low, some 16 rarely observed V segments, including chromosome 9 orphons, were excluded from the earlier analysis of under 650 of the donors. The classifier was reported to diagnose cytomegalovirus status with high specificity and sensitivity in both the original and validation cohorts. In a later analysis, most CMV-associated TCR beta chains were found to appear HLA-restricted, with HLA associations seemingly driven largely by CMV exposure. Three of the identified cytomegalovirus-associated TCR beta chains were confirmed in vitro to be specific for cytomegalovirus antigens. Assigning TCR associations to individual alleles was difficult when HLA alleles, especially DR and DQ, strongly co-occurred. A further reported finding was that TCR beta sequences accurately predicted the HLA-A and HLA-B alleles for most subjects in the first cohort. Several of the top co-occurrence clusters appeared to be linked to parvovirus B19, influenza, CMV and Epstein-Barr virus, according to a later analysis.

To prepare the library, the immunoSEQ multiplex PCR assay was applied. For the multiplex PCR, a mixture combining 60 forward primers for TCR Vbeta segments and 13 reverse primers for TCR Jbeta segments was used. Amplification of the CDR3 region of rearranged TCR beta genes was performed with a multiplex PCR assay on genomic DNA. On the Illumina HiSeq System, the amplified TCR beta libraries were sequenced as 87-base-pair reads. Per the original workflow: A later analysis tallied 70 million to 100 million unique TCR beta chains across the 666 repertoires, and around 12 million of those chains were shared by two or more donors. To remove PCR and sequencing errors, raw reads were error-corrected and collapsed into unique sequences using a nearest-neighbor algorithm that merged closely related sequences. CDR3 sequences were aligned to IMGT reference sequences to assign V, D and J gene segments. Each retained sequence needed at least a six-nucleotide match to both a V gene segment and a J gene segment. A rearrangement was called productive if the CDR3 had no stop codons and remained in frame with V and J, and every other rearrangement was called non-productive. Following IMGT convention, CDR3 was defined as the stretch from the second conserved V-encoded cysteine to the conserved J-encoded phenylalanine. Sequences without an unambiguous match to a single V gene segment were excluded from the earlier analysis of a few hundred of the donors. In an earlier analysis of some 590 of the donors, V segments were called functional above 56.7% productive rearrangements and were called segregating when the between-donor standard deviation exceeded 5%. A statistical classification framework was built to diagnose cytomegalovirus status from the catalog of TCR beta chain sequences. In a later analysis, TCR nucleotide sequences were compared against IMGT/GENE-DB human TR gene sequences so that V and J genes could be assigned. In a later analysis, CDR3 sequences and most-parsimonious VDJ recombination scenarios were assigned using the TCRdist pipeline. In a later analysis, every TCR beta chain was defined by the combination of its CDR3 amino acid sequence and its V-gene family, and reads without a unique V-gene family were dropped. A later analysis removed nearly 600 highly shared, low-generation-probability nucleotide sequences to deal with suspected cross-contamination and a sequencing artifact. A later analysis calculated a clonal expansion index for each public chain from normalized within-repertoire ranks of inferred template counts. Generation probabilities in a later analysis came from a VDJ recombination model fitted to out-of-frame rearrangements, and those results were checked against IGoR. Hypergeometric tests were used in a later analysis to score TCR-TCR, TCR-HLA and TCR-CMV co-occurrence, with a repertoire-size bias correction applied to the TCR pairs. A later analysis estimated false discovery rates by permuting HLA or CMV assignments 20 times. In a later analysis, co-occurring TCRs were grouped using DBSCAN, with TCRdist sequence similarity added in when clustering inside HLA-allele-positive subsets. Repertoires with fewer than 30,000 or more than 120,000 public chains, plus five repertoires with anomalous nucleotide sharing, were excluded from co-occurrence clustering. Held by TCRdb, this immuneACCESS table contains in-frame sequences only and omits some clones. Under half of the omission traces to an unresolved V gene where checked; the cause of the rest is unknown. Clone size and V and J calls were adopted from that table, with D and trimming inferred from the DNA. This sample's table has entries for 75,000 to 80,000 clones. 3.5% to 4% of the sample goes to the ten largest clones.

The chain uses TRBV11-1 and TRBJ2-1; TRBD1 lines up with 11 middle nucleotides. Specimen: PBMCs. This TCR derives from a man between 18 and 29 years old in good health and CMV-seropositive. DNA sequence: TGTGCCAGCAGCCCCAAGGACAGGGGGCTCGACAATGAGCAGTTCTTC. This gives the protein CASSPKDRGLDNEQFF.